Following are 6 T cell receptor beta chains from one sample sequenced in a study of T cells after yellow fever vaccination. One entry per CDR3 protein results from TCRdb running MiXCR on the 5' RACE reads. The sample has some 350,000 distinct CDR3 sequences; roughly 4.3% are singletons. Source: PBMCs, taken 5 days after the yellow fever booster vaccination. These receptors were collected from a man aged 18 to 29 who received the YFV17D yellow fever vaccine.

This sequence joins TRBV12-3 or TRBV12-4 and TRBJ1-3, with no clear D. The CDR3 extends over 14 amino acids. V lost 6 bases and J 4 bases, leaving 13 bases between the germline ends. CDR3 DNA sequence: TGTGCCAGCAGCTCCCGGGCAGCGGGAAACACCATATATTTT. This encodes CASSSRAAGNTIYF.

This clonotype was recorded many times. This sequence joins TRBV28 and TRBJ1-6, with 9 bases lining up with TRBD1. Germline values: CDR1 MDHEN, CDR2 SYDVKM. This CDR3 has 15 residues. Trimming at V came to 7 bases and at J to 14 bases, leaving 15 bases not matched to a gene. The CDR3 loop is CASTINPGQGRTLHF. The DNA of the CDR3 is TGTGCCAGCACCATTAACCCGGGACAGGGCCGCACCCTCCACTTT. Based on the CDR3 plus reference TRBV28 and TRBJ1-6, the full variable domain is DVKVTQSSRYLVKRTGEKVFLECVQDMDHENMFWYRQDPGLGLRLIYFSYDVKMKEKGDIPEGYSVSREKKERFSLILESASTNQTSMYLCASTINPGQGRTLHFGNGTRLTVT.

This clonotype has ten or more counts. This rearrangement joins TRBV4-3 to TRBJ2-7; D call uncertain. The CDR3 consists of 15 residues. Trimming stripped 0 bases from V and 4 bases from J, with 13 bases between. Germline loops: CDR1 LGHNA, CDR2 YSLEER. CDR3 in amino acids: CASSQDISPPYEQYF. CDR3 nucleotides: TGCGCCAGCAGCCAAGATATAAGTCCCCCTTACGAGCAGTACTTC.

The chain employs TRBV7-9 and TRBJ1-1, with D possibly being TRBD1 (5 bases). V lost 2 bases, J lost 2 bases, and 12 bases lay in between. The germline V gene has CDR1 SEHNR and CDR2 FQNEAQ (reference sequence). The CDR3 length is 15 residues. The chain's CDR3 is CASSLSGRINTEAFF. As DNA, the CDR3 is TGTGCCAGCAGCTTATCGGGACGGATAAACACTGAAGCTTTCTTT. Looking up the rest from reference TRBV7-9 and TRBJ1-1 gives the full variable domain: DTGVSQNPRHKITKRGQNVTFRCDPISEHNRLYWYRQTLGQGPEFLTYFQNEAQLEKSRLLSDRFSAERPKGSFSTLEIQRTEQGDSAMYLCASSLSGRINTEAFFGQGTRLTVV.

This clonotype turned up a few times. The chain combines TRBV5-1 with TRBJ1-3; D is possibly TRBD1 (6 bases). The CDR3 is made up of 16 amino acids. Per germline, CDR1 SGHRS and CDR2 YFSETQ. V was clipped by 3 bases and J by 0 bases, with 13 bases between them. CDR3 DNA: TGCGCCAGCAGCTCAGGACAGATTCTCTCTGGAAACACCATATATTTT. Its translation: CASSSGQILSGNTIYF.

The chain links TRBV20-1 to TRBJ2-1, with 10 positions matching TRBD2. Per germline, CDR1 DFQATT and CDR2 SNEGSKA (reference sequence). This CDR3 has 17 residues. Trimming cost V 5 bases and J 9 bases; bases outside gene matches: 19. The CDR3 reads CSALLPIGAGGLVEQFF. The CDR3 nucleotides read TGCAGTGCTCTCCTGCCCATAGGAGCGGGGGGGTTGGTTGAGCAGTTCTTC.